The clone carrying this T cell receptor (beta chain) was seen ten or more times. Indicated time point: newly diagnosed GD, antithyroid drugs for less than 3 months. There was RNA extracted from PBMCs, and the TCR library was made from it. This entry comes from a study of regulatory T cells in long-lasting Graves disease. Both iRepertoire HTBI primers and Arm-PCR of CDR3 regions were used to build the TCR beta libraries. Original processing methods: Identification of gene segments yielded approximately 62 TRBV and 14 to 15 TRBJ across samples. TCRdb used MiXCR to reprocess the multiplex PCR reads, holding one entry per CDR3 protein. The V and J calls, along with clone size, are taken from TCRdb and not from the paper's own processing. The table records approximately 400,000 distinct CDR3 sequences, 15% of them present only once. Trimming stripped 6 bases from V and 3 bases from J, with 16 bases between. Per germline, CDR1 DFQATT and CDR2 SNEGSKA (reference sequence). CDR3 length: 14 residues.

These data are also associated with another study on T cells in Graves' hyperthyroidism and ophthalmopathy. That source reports: The HTBI primer set served for first-round RT-PCR of the TCR CDR3. Most clonotypes expanded in thyroid above 0.001 were likewise present in blood. For ophthalmopathy, model prediction preceded onset by a median 6.5 months.

The chain combines TRBV20-1 with TRBJ2-3, with TRBD2 as a possible D gene (5 bases). The material sequenced was peripheral blood mononuclear cells (PBMCs), taken at new diagnosis, from a patient treated with antithyroid drugs. The receptor was derived from a woman in her thirties with Graves disease. The CDR3 is CSAGKTEGTDTQYF. The CDR3 coding sequence is TGCAGTGCGGGAAAAACCGAGGGTACAGATACGCAGTATTTT.